This T cell receptor beta chain emerged from a study of blood T cell repertoires in COVID-19. Background on the study: Both acute and convalescent COVID-19 samples were obtained from the United States, Italy and Spain. Sources were T cells, B-cell-depleted T cells, or PBMCs; the material itself was cDNA or gDNA.

Authors' analysis steps: Amplification of reference gene primers provided the estimated nucleated cell counts. Here immunoSEQ multiplex PCR was the method, and the copy in TCRdb shows in-frame clones only, minus some. V and J calls plus clone size are reproduced from that table; the DNA served to infer D and trimming. The data hold 100,000 to 110,000 clones, with more than 75% observed a single time. The V gene lost 4 bases and the J gene lost 6 bases, with 10 bases spanning the gap. The germline V gene has CDR1 ENHRY and CDR2 SYGVKD. The CDR3 consists of 12 residues. Sequenced sample: peripheral blood. V is TRBV10-3 and J is TRBJ2-7, with D possibly matching TRBD2 (5 bases). The sequence came from a man younger than 40 in a cohort sampled during active COVID-19. Written as DNA, the CDR3 is TGTGCCATCAGTGCGGCAGAGGGCGAGCAGTACTTC. The encoded protein is CAISAAEGEQYF.